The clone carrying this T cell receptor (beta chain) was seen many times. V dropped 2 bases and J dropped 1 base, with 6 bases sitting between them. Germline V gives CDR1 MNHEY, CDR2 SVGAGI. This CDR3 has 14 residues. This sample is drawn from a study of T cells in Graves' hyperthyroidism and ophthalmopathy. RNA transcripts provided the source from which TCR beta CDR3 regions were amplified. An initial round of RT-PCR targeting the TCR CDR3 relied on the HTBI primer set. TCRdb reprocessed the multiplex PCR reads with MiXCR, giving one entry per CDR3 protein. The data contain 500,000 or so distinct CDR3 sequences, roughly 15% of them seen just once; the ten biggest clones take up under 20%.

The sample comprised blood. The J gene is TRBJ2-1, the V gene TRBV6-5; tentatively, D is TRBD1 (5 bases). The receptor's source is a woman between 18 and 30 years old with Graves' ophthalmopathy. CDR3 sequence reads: CASSYQGSYNEQFF. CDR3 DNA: TGTGCCAGCAGTTACCAGGGTTCCTACAATGAGCAGTTCTTC.